Listed here is a single T cell receptor (beta chain). The antigen is undetermined. Germline V gene lookup returns CDR1 SNHLY and CDR2 FYNNEI. This CDR3 region has 14 residues. Losses at the gene ends were 5 bases for V and 9 bases for J; bases not matched to a gene: 6. This entry comes from a study of lymphopenia after photon versus proton radiotherapy. Overall study findings and caveats: After lymphocyte nadir, photon-treated repertoires showed oligoclonal expansion, especially CD8+ Temra. A bigger post-nadir fall in TCR diversity correlated inversely with survival time in deceased patients. Only patients who died were analyzed for survival; proton advantage is unproven. Photon-treated patients lost naive T cells and TCR diversity; proton-treated stayed stable.

Sequencing used immunoSEQ multiplex PCR; TCRdb keeps in-frame clones, though not all of them. This sample has roughly 12,000 clones, with about 85% found just once. The chain uses TRBV2 and TRBJ2-1; 11 bases match TRBD2. This sample comprised peripheral blood, obtained from a patient treated with photon-based radiotherapy. The sequence was collected from a man aged 60 to 75 with pancreatic cancer. Here the CDR3 DNA reads TGTGCCAGCAGTCCAGGGACTAGCGGCTCTGAGCAGTTCTTC. Translated: CASSPGTSGSEQFF.